This T cell receptor (beta chain) was obtained from a study of blood T cells in healthy people across ages (dated by TCRdb to between 2014 and 2017). Study-wide context: In model experiments, template switching captured about one uniquely barcoded TCR beta cDNA molecule for every two T cells. Age-related changes in TCR beta repertoire diversity were measured in the study by deep sequencing normalized with unique cDNA molecular identifiers. The donors were divided into four age groups: young (average about 16 years), middle-aged (under 40), aged (around 67) and long-lived (about 84). The study analyzed two additional independent replicas of 1 million unique cDNA reads from the same blood draw for two donors, one aged 18 to 29 and one aged 80 or older.

Library preparation was by 5' RACE. The sample was run on an Illumina HiSeq 2500. A second PCR of about 7 to 12 cycles was run with a J-beta primer mix and a sample-barcoded 5' primer. A template-switch 5' adaptor carrying 12 random nucleotides introduced a unique molecular identifier onto each TCR beta cDNA molecule. At least 2.5 million CDR3-containing paired-end reads were obtained from each sample. All of the RNA was converted into first-strand cDNA using the Mint cDNA synthesis kit, with a TRBC-specific oligonucleotide serving as the primer. Following uracil-DNA glycosylase treatment, all cDNA underwent a first 18-cycle PCR with the universal primers M1SS and BC2_uni_R. Per the original workflow: Each sample was normalized by randomly selecting 1 million high-quality reads, each carrying a distinct molecular identifier. Instead of being binned into consensus sequences, reads that shared molecular identifiers were thrown out. MiTCR, set to a Q25 quality threshold and the strictest error-elimination algorithm, was used for CDR3 identification, clonotype clustering and error correction. A nonparametric unseen species model with Euler transformation was used to estimate a lower bound on total TCR beta diversity. The raw public reads went through TCRdb reprocessing: fastp at Q25, MiXCR clone calling, in-frame beta chains kept. When rows share a CDR3 protein, they turn into one entry using the most common DNA and genes. None of the V and J calls come from the authors' own analysis; TCRdb made them. The sample table lists around 700,000 distinct CDR3 sequences, 20% to 25% of them with a count of one. The ten largest clones add up to under 10% of the sample.

The paper as a whole reports these results and caveats: Compared with the aged group, more naive CD4+ T cells, fewer expanded clones and increased TCR diversity were shown by the long-lived group, suggesting age selection. A strong correlation was found between observed TCR beta diversity and the percentage of naive T cells measured by flow cytometry. The CMV infection status of donors was not known, potentially confounding age-related changes in expanded clonotypes. Estimates of total diversity based on one million sequenced T cells were considered lower bounds and underestimates. Since profiling was done on bulk unsorted PBMCs, naive and antigen-experienced compartments could not be conclusively compared. Observed TCR beta diversity per million T cells fell roughly linearly with age, and a significant reduction was already apparent by age roughly 40.

Concerning this clonotype: Its antigen has not been determined. No per-base quality is available; no much larger clone lies one base away.

Systemically healthy Caucasian individuals from Russia, over 30 in total and aged about 6 to 90 years, were included as donors. Each donor gave 8 to 10 milliliters of peripheral blood, collected into EDTA-treated Vacutainer tubes. PBMCs were isolated by Ficoll-Paque density-gradient centrifugation, with at least 7 million obtained per sample. Trizol reagent was used to extract total RNA from the PBMCs, yielding at least 6 micrograms per sample. For every donor, flow cytometry on a PBMC aliquot measured the percentage of naive CD45RAhigh/CD27high T cells. CDR1 and CDR2, looked up from the germline V gene, are MDHEN and SYDVKM. Trimming costs V 5 bases and J 1 base, and their ends lie 18 bases apart. The cysteine opens and the phenylalanine closes a CDR3 of 16 amino acids. Only CDR3 DNA remains: 48 bases, in frame from the first base. The same sample was also used in a study of T cells of mothers and their children. As the second paper documents: Nine systemically healthy Caucasian individuals served as donors, namely three mothers together with their six children. cDNA synthesis consumed the entire amount of extracted RNA, loaded at 1.5 ug RNA in each 15 ul reaction. In the second PCR, the M1S primer added sample barcodes and 2-4 random nucleotides. Each mother yielded over 10 million TCR beta CDR3 reads and each child about 3 million reads. Thymic selection shapes the output of TCR recombination in a similar way in related and unrelated pairs, and inherited differences have a minor effect. Normalized repertoire overlap in related mother-child pairs was always slightly higher than in unrelated mother-child pairs, but the difference was never significant. No persistent microchimeric T cell clones were detected, at a sensitivity of approximately 100 clones per million clonotypes. In the study, deep NGS was used to compare the TCR beta repertoires of mothers and children, and features distinguishing related mother-child pairs from unrelated individuals were sought. On average, the children were about 12 +/- 4 years old, while the mothers were about 37 +/- 4 years old. After adapter ligation with NEBNext reagents, the libraries were sequenced on Illumina HiSeq 2000 with 100+100 nt paired-end reads. To avoid cross-contamination, the mother libraries and the child libraries were prepared a month apart and sequenced in separate runs. Between about 500,000 and 2,300,000 distinct TCR beta clonotypes were identified per donor. Naive TCR beta clonotypes were estimated from low-frequency clonotypes matched to each donor's FACS-determined naive share, without sorting.

The sequence was obtained from a boy aged 5-17 years in good health. In this chain, TRBV28 is recombined with TRBJ2-7; the D segment could be TRBD1, given 6 matching bases. The material sequenced was blood. The nucleotide sequence is TGTGCCAGCAGTCCATACAGGGAGCGCCGGTCCTACGAGCAGTACTTC. Protein translation: CASSPYRERRSYEQYF.